Presented here are 30 T cell receptor beta chains from one specimen sequenced in a study of T-cell memory formation after mild COVID-19. From the 5' RACE reads, TCRdb called clonotypes with MiXCR, one entry per CDR3 protein. Of about 340,000 distinct CDR3 sequences in the sample, approximately 13% were seen once. What was sequenced was PBMCs or a T cell subset sorted from them (not recorded which). The receptors come from a man between 18 and 35 years old who had mild COVID-19 (a few samples of this study predate the infection). Cell type and time point are not known.

The gene calls are TRBV27 and TRBJ1-2; 7 positions match TRBD1. CDR3 length equals 14 residues. Unmatched junction bases numbered 6, after V lost 3 bases and J lost 5 bases. CDR1 is MNHEY, CDR2 SMNVEV, per germline (reference sequence). CDR3 amino acids: CASSLLGTEYGYTF. For the CDR3, the DNA is TGTGCCAGCAGTTTGCTGGGGACAGAATATGGCTACACCTTC.

This chain uses TRBV6-6 with TRBJ2-6; D remains unclear. V lost 2 bases and J lost 0, with 8 bases in between. The CDR3 consists of 16 residues. In germline, CDR1 is MNHNY, CDR2 SVGAGI (reference sequence). The CDR3 protein is CASSYGRSSGANVLTF. DNA of the CDR3: TGTGCCAGCAGTTACGGCCGAAGCTCTGGGGCCAACGTCCTGACTTTC.

This clonotype was observed many times. This chain links TRBV28 with TRBJ2-3; D is unclear. Germline V gene sequence: CDR1 MDHEN, CDR2 SYDVKM. CDR3 length equals 14 residues. Trimming stripped 6 bases from V and 0 bases from J, with 10 bases between. The CDR3 DNA reads as TGTGCCAGCAGCCCGGAGAGTAGCACAGATACGCAGTATTTT. Encoded protein: CASSPESSTDTQYF.

This clonotype appeared a few times. This sequence joins TRBV10-1 and TRBJ1-1; the D is unclear. This CDR3 is built from 15 residues. Deletions cut 2 bases from V and 3 bases from J, with 13 bases between. CDR1 and CDR2 from the germline V gene are WNHNN and SYGVQD (reference sequence). The CDR3 DNA is TGCGCCAGCAGTGAGATGGATGACGGGTACACTGAAGCTTTCTTT. Amino acids: CASSEMDDGYTEAFF.

The table lists this clonotype with many counts. This rearrangement joins TRBV20-1 to TRBJ2-7; D is undetermined. This CDR3 comprises 11 residues. V was pared by 5 bases and J by 0 bases, with 5 bases between. From germline, CDR1 is DFQATT and CDR2 SNEGSKA (reference sequence). CDR3 in amino acids: CSARSSYEQYF. In DNA form, the CDR3 reads TGCAGTGCTCGGTCCTCCTACGAGCAGTACTTC.

The chain combines TRBV29-1 with TRBJ2-3, with 8 bases lining up with TRBD2. The CDR3 consists of 16 residues. Germline loops: CDR1 SQVTM, CDR2 ANQGSEA. The trim removed 2 bases at V and 4 bases at J, leaving 11 bases unmatched. The CDR3 DNA reads TGCAGCGTTGAATTATGGCGGGGGGTTCCTTCAGATACGCAGTATTTT. Residues: CSVELWRGVPSDTQYF.

This clonotype occurred a few times. V and J are TRBV5-1 and TRBJ2-7; TRBD1 matches at 9 bases. This CDR3 has 15 amino acids. V shed 0 bases and J 5 bases; nucleotides not matched to a gene: 6. CDR1 and CDR2 (germline): SGHRS, YFSETQ. In nucleotides, the CDR3 is TGCGCCAGCAGCTTGGGGTGGACAGGGGTCGACGAGCAGTACGTC. Translated, it gives CASSLGWTGVDEQYV.

The chain carries TRBV5-8 and TRBJ2-2; the match to TRBD2 covers 7 bases. Germline-derived CDR1 and CDR2 are SGHTS and YDEGEE. The CDR3 covers 15 residues. Germline trimming cut 7 bases from V and 3 bases from J; bases unmatched to any gene: 9. The CDR3: CASHRASGYTGELFF. The CDR3 bases are TGTGCCAGCCACCGGGCTAGCGGTTACACCGGGGAGCTGTTTTTT.

The chain links TRBV12-3 or TRBV12-4 to TRBJ1-2, with D perhaps TRBD1 (5 bases). This CDR3 spans 14 amino acids. The V gene lost 5 bases and the J gene lost 6 bases, with 16 bases spanning the gap. The CDR3 DNA sequence: TGTGCCAGCAGTCCCCGTGGGATACAGGATGGCTACACCTTC. Translation: CASSPRGIQDGYTF.

The table lists this clonotype with many counts. The rearrangement uses TRBV19 and TRBJ1-1; no clear D gene. This CDR3 comprises 15 residues. Trimming took off 1 base at V and 1 base at J, with 10 bases between the two ends. CDR1 is LNHDA and CDR2 is SQIVND in the germline V gene (reference sequence). This chain's CDR3 is CASSIGPPGNTEAFF. The CDR3 DNA sequence: TGTGCCAGTAGTATAGGGCCTCCGGGGAACACTGAAGCTTTCTTT.

This clonotype was seen more than once but under ten times. This chain joins TRBV7-6 and TRBJ2-3, with D uncertain. The CDR3 consists of 14 residues. Trimming cost V 2 bases and J 4 bases, with 10 bases left between them. Germline V gene data show CDR1 as SGHVS and CDR2 as FNYEAQ. Here the CDR3 reads CASSLLGYSDTQYF. The CDR3 nucleotides read TGTGCCAGCAGCTTACTGGGCTATTCAGATACGCAGTATTTT. Full variable domain (outside the CDR3, taken from reference TRBV7-6 and TRBJ2-3): GAGVSQSPRYKVTKRGQDVALRCDPISGHVSLYWYRQALGQGPEFLTYFNYEAQQDKSGLPNDRFSAERPEGSISTLTIQRTEQRDSAMYRCASSLLGYSDTQYFGPGTRLTVL.

In this sample, this clonotype turned up a few times. This chain uses TRBV12-3 or TRBV12-4 with TRBJ1-1, with D perhaps matching TRBD1 (6 bases). The CDR3 has 16 residues. The germline V and J ends were trimmed by 5 bases and 1 base, with 17 bases remaining between them. CDR3 bases: TGTGCCAGCAGTCCAAGGACAGCCGACACGAACACTGAAGCTTTCTTT. Translating gives CASSPRTADTNTEAFF.

This clonotype was found a few times. This chain joins TRBV2 and TRBJ2-7; D tentatively reads TRBD1 or TRBD2 (5 bases each). The V and J ends lost 3 bases and 3 bases respectively, with 9 bases between them. Germline CDR1 is SNHLY and CDR2 is FYNNEI. The CDR3 is 13 amino acids. This CDR3 reads CASSDRGDYEQYV. The CDR3 nucleotides are TGTGCCAGCAGTGATCGAGGGGACTACGAGCAGTACGTC.

This clonotype has more than one count but fewer than ten. This sequence joins TRBV9 and TRBJ1-1; D remains unclear. There are 17 residues in the CDR3. The V gene lost 4 bases and the J gene lost 4 bases, with 23 bases spanning the gap. Per the germline V gene, CDR1 is SGDLS and CDR2 is YYNGEE. The chain's CDR3 is CASSYPESTLPGTEAFF. The CDR3 nucleotides are TGTGCCAGCAGCTACCCCGAGAGTACCCTCCCCGGCACTGAAGCTTTCTTT.

This clonotype was detected ten times or more. The chain carries TRBV4-2 and TRBJ1-6, with TRBD1 matching over 8 bases. Per germline, CDR1 LGHNA and CDR2 YNFKEQ. This CDR3 region has 18 residues. V dropped 1 base and J dropped 13; count of bases not matched to a gene: 18. CDR3 DNA sequence: TGTGCCAGCAGCCAAGGCACTCTCCAGGGGGCCCCTACTATCCCCCTCCACTTT. Translating it yields CASSQGTLQGAPTIPLHF.

This clonotype was detected ten times or more. V is TRBV12-3 or TRBV12-4 and J is TRBJ1-2; 8 bases agree with TRBD1. This CDR3 spans 13 amino acids. Germline trimming cut 3 bases from V and 8 bases from J; bases unmatched to any gene: 5. The CDR3 loop reads CASSFQGAGGYTF. The DNA for the CDR3 is TGTGCCAGCAGTTTTCAGGGGGCAGGAGGCTACACCTTC.

This clonotype was observed many times. This sequence joins TRBV7-9 and TRBJ2-1; possibly TRBD1 or TRBD2 for D (5 bases each). Trimming stripped 8 bases from V and 2 bases from J, with 16 bases between. Germline CDR1 reads SEHNR; CDR2 reads FQNEAQ (reference sequence). This CDR3 contains 15 residues. In DNA form, the CDR3 reads TGTGCCAGCGCCCCAGGCCGGGGACCCTACAATGAGCAGTTCTTC. This translates into CASAPGRGPYNEQFF. The whole variable domain, remainder taken from reference TRBV7-9 and TRBJ2-1, is DTGVSQNPRHKITKRGQNVTFRCDPISEHNRLYWYRQTLGQGPEFLTYFQNEAQLEKSRLLSDRFSAERPKGSFSTLEIQRTEQGDSAMYLCASAPGRGPYNEQFFGPGTRLTVL.

This clonotype came up many times. This sequence joins TRBV4-3 and TRBJ1-2; D unclear. The CDR3 has 14 residues. The V end lost 0 bases, the J end lost 4 bases, and 9 bases lay between the germline ends. The germline gives CDR1 LGHNA, CDR2 YSLEER. The CDR3, as DNA: TGCGCCAGCAGCCAAGATCTTGCAGGCTATGGCTACACCTTC. Its protein product is CASSQDLAGYGYTF.

The J gene is TRBJ2-1, the V gene TRBV4-1, with 12 bases lining up with TRBD1. The CDR3 runs 18 residues. Germline V gene data show CDR1 as MGHRA and CDR2 as YSYEKL. The J segment lost 8 bases and the V segment lost 1 base, leaving 12 bases of the junction unmatched. In nucleotides, the CDR3 is TGCGCCAGCAGCCAAGGCTTGGGACAGGGGGCTGTAGTGGATGAGCAGTTCTTC. This translates into CASSQGLGQGAVVDEQFF.

The rearrangement links TRBV7-8 to TRBJ2-3; D ambiguous. Per germline, CDR1 SGHVS and CDR2 FQNEAQ. Trimming stripped 5 bases from V and 7 bases from J, with 10 bases between. The CDR3 length is 12 residues. This CDR3 is CASSTVGYTQYF. The CDR3 DNA reads as TGTGCCAGCAGCACCGTCGGGTATACGCAGTATTTT.

V is TRBV29-1 and J is TRBJ2-7; D might be TRBD1 or TRBD2, each matching 5 bases. Germline CDR1 and CDR2: SQVTM and ANQGSEA. This CDR3 is 13 amino acids long. Between the trimmed V and J ends, which lost 7 bases and 3 bases, there was a span of 16 bases. Here the CDR3 DNA reads TGCAGCGCCAGTGCGCTGGGGGACTACGAGCAGTACTTC. Residues: CSASALGDYEQYF.

The gene calls are TRBV6-4 and TRBJ2-2; maybe TRBD2 (5 bases). Germline V lookup: CDR1 MRHNA, CDR2 SNTAGT. This CDR3 region has 13 residues. Trimming removed 4 bases from V and 6 bases from J, with 9 bases in between. The CDR3: CASSVRGSGELFF. The CDR3 DNA sequence: TGTGCCAGCAGTGTACGAGGGTCCGGGGAGCTGTTTTTT.

The gene calls are TRBV18 and TRBJ2-7; TRBD1 matches 7 bases. There are 15 residues in the CDR3. J gave up 1 base and V 6 bases, and 9 bases lay outside the gene matches. The germline V gene has CDR1 KGHSH and CDR2 LQKENI. CDR3 bases: TGTGCCAGCTCCCTCTCCGACAGGGCTTCCTACGAGCAGTACTTC. Protein: CASSLSDRASYEQYF.

Ten or more counts support this clonotype. The chain has TRBV18 and TRBJ2-1, with a possible D match to TRBD1 (5 bases). The CDR3 runs to 15 residues. V shed 3 bases and J shed 7 bases, with 16 bases lying between them. Looked up from germline, CDR1 is KGHSH and CDR2 is LQKENI. Here the CDR3 reads CASSPRTPPGNEQFF. As DNA, the CDR3 is TGTGCCAGCTCACCGCGGACACCTCCCGGGAATGAGCAGTTCTTC.

The chain recombines TRBV12-3 or TRBV12-4 with TRBJ2-3; D remains ambiguous. The V end lost 7 bases, the J end lost 1 base, and 12 bases lay between the germline ends. The CDR3 is made up of 14 amino acids. The CDR3 loop reads CASNVGPRTDTQYF. CDR3 in DNA: TGTGCCAGCAATGTGGGCCCCCGCACAGATACGCAGTATTTT.

The chain employs TRBV5-6 and TRBJ2-6, with 7 bases fitting TRBD1. V trimming: 5 bases; J trimming: 2 bases; junction bases outside the gene matches: 4. The CDR3 covers 15 residues. CDR1 is SGHDT, CDR2 YYEEEE, per germline. The CDR3 DNA follows: TGTGCCAGCAGGACTACAGGGGCTGGGGCCAACGTCCTGACTTTC. As protein: CASRTTGAGANVLTF.

The rearrangement joins TRBV15 to TRBJ1-5; D is perhaps TRBD1 (5 bases). Trimming cost V 5 bases and J 4 bases, with 12 bases left between them. CDR1 LNHNV and CDR2 YYDKDF come from the germline V gene (reference sequence). This CDR3 is built from 14 residues. The DNA for the CDR3 is TGTGCCACCAGCGTAGACAGTAATAATCAGCCCCAGCATTTT. Translated, it gives CATSVDSNNQPQHF.

This clonotype was seen more than once but under ten times. The chain has TRBV11-2 and TRBJ2-7, with D perhaps matching TRBD2 (5 bases). CDR3 length: 14 amino acids. The germline CDR1 and CDR2 sequences are SGHAT and FQNNGV. Trimming removed 1 base at V and 1 base at J, with 8 bases between. In nucleotides, the CDR3 is TGTGCCAGCAGCTTAGCCGGGGAGTCCTACGAGCAGTACTTC. Encoded protein: CASSLAGESYEQYF.

The chain carries TRBV28 and TRBJ1-1; D perhaps matches TRBD1 (5 bases). Trimming shortened V by 5 bases and J by 9 bases, and 10 bases separated the two germline ends. Germline lookup yields CDR1 MDHEN and CDR2 SYDVKM. The CDR3 is 11 residues long. CDR3 amino acids: CASSEGLQAFF. The CDR3 DNA sequence: TGTGCCAGCAGTGAGGGGTTGCAAGCTTTCTTT.

This clonotype turned up a few times. The V gene is TRBV5-6, the J gene TRBJ1-5, with D unresolved. Germline values: CDR1 SGHDT, CDR2 YYEEEE. The CDR3 is made up of 14 amino acids. V lost 6 bases to trimming and J lost 2 bases, with 12 bases between them. The CDR3 DNA reads TGTGCCAGCACCCTGATGAATGGCAATCAGCCCCAGCATTTT. Protein product: CASTLMNGNQPQHF.